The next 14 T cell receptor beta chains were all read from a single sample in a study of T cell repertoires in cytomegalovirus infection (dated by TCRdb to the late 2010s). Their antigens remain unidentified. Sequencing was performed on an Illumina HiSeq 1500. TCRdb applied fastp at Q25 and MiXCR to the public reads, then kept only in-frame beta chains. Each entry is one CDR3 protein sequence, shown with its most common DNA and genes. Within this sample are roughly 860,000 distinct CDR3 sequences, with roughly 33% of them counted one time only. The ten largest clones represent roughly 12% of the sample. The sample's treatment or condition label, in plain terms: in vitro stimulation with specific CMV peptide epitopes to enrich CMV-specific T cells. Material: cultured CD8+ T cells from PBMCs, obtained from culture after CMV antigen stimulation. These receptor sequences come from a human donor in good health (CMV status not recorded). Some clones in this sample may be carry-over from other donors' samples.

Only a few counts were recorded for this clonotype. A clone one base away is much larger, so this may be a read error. Written as DNA, the CDR3 is TGTGCCAGCAACTTAGGGGAACTTAGCAATCAGCCCCAGCATTTT. Residues: CASNLGELSNQPQHF. V usage is TRBV7-2 and J usage is TRBJ1-5; tentatively, D is TRBD1 (5 bases). Germline V gene lookup returns CDR1 SGHTA and CDR2 FQGNSA. This CDR3 contains 15 residues.

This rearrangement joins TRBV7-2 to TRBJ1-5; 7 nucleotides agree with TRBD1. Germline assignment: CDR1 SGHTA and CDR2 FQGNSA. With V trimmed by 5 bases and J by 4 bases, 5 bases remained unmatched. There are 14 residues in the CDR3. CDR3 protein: CASSEGGRNQPQHF. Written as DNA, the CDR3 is TGTGCCAGCAGCGAAGGGGGCAGGAATCAGCCCCAGCATTTT.

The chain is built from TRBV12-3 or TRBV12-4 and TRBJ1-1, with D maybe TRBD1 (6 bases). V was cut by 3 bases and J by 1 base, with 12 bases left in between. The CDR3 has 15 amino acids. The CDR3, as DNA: TGTGCCAGCAGTTTCGGGGGGCTCGGGAACACTGAAGCTTTCTTT. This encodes CASSFGGLGNTEAFF.

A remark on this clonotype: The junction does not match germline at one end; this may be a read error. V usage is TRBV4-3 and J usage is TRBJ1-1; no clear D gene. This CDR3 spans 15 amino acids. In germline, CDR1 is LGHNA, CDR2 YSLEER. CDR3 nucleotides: TGCACCAGCGGGGAAGGCCCCGCTGGGATCACTGAAGCTTTCTTT. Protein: CTSGEGPAGITEAFF.

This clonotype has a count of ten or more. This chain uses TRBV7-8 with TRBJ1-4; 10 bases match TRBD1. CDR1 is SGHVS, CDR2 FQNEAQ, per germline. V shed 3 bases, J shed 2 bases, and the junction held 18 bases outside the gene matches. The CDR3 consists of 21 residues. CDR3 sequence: CASSFKILHRDRGTTNEKLFF. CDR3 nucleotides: TGTGCCAGCAGCTTTAAAATTCTCCACCGGGACAGGGGTACTACTAATGAAAAACTGTTTTTT.

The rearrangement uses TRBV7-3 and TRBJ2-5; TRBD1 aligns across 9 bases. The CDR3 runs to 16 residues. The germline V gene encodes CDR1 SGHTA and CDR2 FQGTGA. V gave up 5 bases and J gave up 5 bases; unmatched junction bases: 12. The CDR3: CASSLTGDRDGETQYF. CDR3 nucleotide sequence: TGTGCCAGCAGCCTGACGGGGGACAGGGACGGGGAGACCCAGTACTTC.

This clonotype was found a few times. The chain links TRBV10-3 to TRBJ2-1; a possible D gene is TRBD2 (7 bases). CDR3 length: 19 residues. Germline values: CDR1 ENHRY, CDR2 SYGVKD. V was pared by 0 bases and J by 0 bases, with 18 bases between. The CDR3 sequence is CAISESNLRGPSSYNEQFF. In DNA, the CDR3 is TGTGCCATCAGTGAGTCGAATTTGCGGGGGCCGAGCTCCTACAATGAGCAGTTCTTC.

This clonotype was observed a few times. CDR3 sequence reads: CATNTGETEPQHF. CDR3 coding DNA: TGTGCCACCAACACGGGGGAAACGGAGCCCCAGCATTTT. The J gene is TRBJ1-5, the V gene TRBV6-1; D perhaps matches TRBD1 (5 bases). Between the trimmed V and J ends, which lost 10 bases and 8 bases, there was a span of 18 bases. Germline CDR1 and CDR2: MNHNS and SASEGT. The CDR3 covers 13 residues.

The CDR3: CASSLRARREDTQYF. As DNA, the CDR3 is TGTGCCAGCAGCTTGAGGGCGAGGCGCGAAGATACGCAGTATTTT. The chain uses TRBV5-8 and TRBJ2-3, with D unclear. Per germline, CDR1 SGHTS and CDR2 YDEGEE. The CDR3 has 15 residues. The ends were cut back, 1 base at V and 5 bases at J, with 14 bases in the middle.

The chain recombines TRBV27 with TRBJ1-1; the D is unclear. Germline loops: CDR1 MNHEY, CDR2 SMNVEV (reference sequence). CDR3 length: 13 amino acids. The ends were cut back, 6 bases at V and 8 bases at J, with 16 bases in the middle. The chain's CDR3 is CASSLGGSDEAFF. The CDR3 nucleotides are TGTGCCAGCAGCTTGGGAGGTTCTGACGAAGCTTTCTTT.

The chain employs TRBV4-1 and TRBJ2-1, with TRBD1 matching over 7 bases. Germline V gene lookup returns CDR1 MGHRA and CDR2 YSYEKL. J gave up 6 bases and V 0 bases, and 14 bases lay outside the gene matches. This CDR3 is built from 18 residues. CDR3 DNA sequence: TGCGCCAGCAGCCAAGATTTGGGGTTGGTAGGGGGCCTCAATGAGCAGTTCTTC. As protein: CASSQDLGLVGGLNEQFF.

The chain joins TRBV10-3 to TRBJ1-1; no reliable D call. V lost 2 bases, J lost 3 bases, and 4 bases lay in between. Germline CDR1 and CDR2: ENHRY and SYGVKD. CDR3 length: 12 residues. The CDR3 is CAISETYTEAFF. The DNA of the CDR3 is TGTGCCATCAGTGAGACCTACACTGAAGCTTTCTTT.

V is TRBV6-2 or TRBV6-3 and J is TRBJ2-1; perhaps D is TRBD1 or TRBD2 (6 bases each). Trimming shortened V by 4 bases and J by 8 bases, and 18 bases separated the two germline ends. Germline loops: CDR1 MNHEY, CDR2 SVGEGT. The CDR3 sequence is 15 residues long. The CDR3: CASSSPRWGADEQFF. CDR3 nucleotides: TGTGCCAGCAGTTCCCCCCGGTGGGGGGCCGATGAGCAGTTCTTC.

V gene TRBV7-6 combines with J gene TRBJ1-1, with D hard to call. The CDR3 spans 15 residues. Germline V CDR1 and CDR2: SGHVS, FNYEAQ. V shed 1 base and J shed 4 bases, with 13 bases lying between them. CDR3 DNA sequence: TGTGCCAGCAGCTTAGGGGTCGCCGGAGTCACTGAAGCTTTCTTT. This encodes CASSLGVAGVTEAFF.